Below, 30 T cell receptor beta chains from the same sample are listed, as sequenced in a study of graft-versus-host responses after intestinal transplantation. Repertoires were generated with immunoSEQ multiplex PCR, while TCRdb's copy carries only in-frame clones and drops some. The sample consists of about 86,000 clones, about nine tenths of them appearing once. No antigen has been assigned to these receptors. Sequencing used unstimulated CD4+ T cells sorted from spleen or lymph node cells, obtained before transplant. Receptors originate from a human donor who was the organ donor for an intestinal transplant.

V usage is TRBV7-8 and J usage is TRBJ1-4; D is unclear. The CDR3 covers 16 residues. In germline, CDR1 is SGHVS, CDR2 FQNEAQ. Trimming took 1 base from V and 6 from J, leaving 15 bases between them. Here the CDR3 DNA reads TGTGCCAGCAGCTTAGGGAGGAAGGGATATTATGAAAAACTGTTTTTT. It is translated as CASSLGRKGYYEKLFF.

The chain carries TRBV6-5 and TRBJ1-2; 9 bases match TRBD1. Trimming at V came to 3 bases and at J to 5 bases, leaving 7 bases not matched to a gene. The CDR3 totals 15 residues. CDR1 and CDR2 (germline): MNHEY, SVGAGI. CDR3 DNA: TGTGCCAGCAGTTATGCGGGACAGGGACGATATGGCTACACCTTC. Protein: CASSYAGQGRYGYTF.

V is TRBV4-2 and J is TRBJ1-4; D gene ambiguous. Deletions cut 1 base from V and 5 bases from J, with 14 bases between. CDR3 length: 16 amino acids. The V gene's germline CDR1 is LGHNA and CDR2 YNFKEQ. CDR3 loop: CASSQAPGVYNEKLFF. The CDR3 coding sequence is TGTGCCAGCAGCCAAGCCCCAGGTGTCTACAATGAAAAACTGTTTTTT.

V is TRBV19 and J is TRBJ1-1; no clear D gene. The germline CDR1 and CDR2 sequences are LNHDA and SQIVND (reference sequence). Trimming cost V 7 bases and J 5 bases, with 14 bases left between them. The CDR3 totals 13 residues. CDR3 region: CASTLARPTEAFF. The DNA for the CDR3 is TGTGCCAGTACTCTTGCCAGGCCGACTGAAGCTTTCTTT.

The chain has TRBV11-2 and TRBJ1-2; tentatively, D is TRBD1 (5 bases). There are 15 residues in the CDR3. The V end was cut by 5 bases, the J end by 4 bases, with 17 bases between. Germline CDR1 and CDR2: SGHAT and FQNNGV. CDR3 in DNA: TGTGCCAGCAGCCGGGACCGACGGGAGGGCTATGGCTACACCTTC. It codes for CASSRDRREGYGYTF.

The CDR3 loop is CASSQAGVEKLFF. The CDR3 coding sequence is TGCGCCAGCAGCCAAGCGGGGGTAGAAAAACTGTTTTTT. This sequence joins TRBV4-1 and TRBJ1-4; tentative D call: TRBD1 (5 bases). Germline-derived CDR1 and CDR2 are MGHRA and YSYEKL. V lost 1 base to trimming and J lost 8 bases, with 8 bases between them. CDR3 length: 13 residues.

There are a few counts of this clone. The chain couples TRBV2 to TRBJ2-1; 11 bases are a match to TRBD2. The CDR3 runs to 15 residues. CDR1 SNHLY and CDR2 FYNNEI come from the germline V gene. J lost 7 bases, V lost 8 bases, and 10 bases had no gene match. DNA for the CDR3: TGTGCCAGCCGGCGCGGGACTAGCGGTTATAATGAGCAGTTCTTC. It yields the protein CASRRGTSGYNEQFF.

CDR3 amino acids: CATSPGTGTTLHYEQYF. CDR3 DNA sequence: TGTGCCACCAGCCCCGGGACAGGGACCACGCTCCATTACGAGCAGTACTTC. The J gene is TRBJ2-7, the V gene TRBV15; TRBD1 matches 9 bases. The CDR3 is made up of 17 amino acids. CDR1 is LNHNV and CDR2 is YYDKDF in the germline V gene (reference sequence). V trimming: 5 bases; J trimming: 4 bases; junction bases outside the gene matches: 15.

The chain is built from TRBV5-6 and TRBJ2-3; 12 positions match TRBD2. V shed 3 bases, J shed 2 bases, and the junction held 10 bases outside the gene matches. Germline V gene data show CDR1 as SGHDT and CDR2 as YYEEEE. The CDR3 runs 18 residues. In DNA form, the CDR3 reads TGTGCCAGCAGCTCCGGGACTAGCGGGCCCTCCCTCACAGATACGCAGTATTTT. This translates into CASSSGTSGPSLTDTQYF.

This chain uses TRBV19 with TRBJ2-5, with a weak D call TRBD2 (6 bases). Germline V gives CDR1 LNHDA, CDR2 SQIVND (reference sequence). The CDR3 runs 14 residues. V was cut by 5 bases and J by 5 bases, with 15 bases left in between. The CDR3 reads CASSPSGVVETQYF. CDR3 DNA sequence: TGTGCCAGTAGTCCCTCGGGGGTGGTGGAGACCCAGTACTTC.

The J gene is TRBJ2-7, the V gene TRBV28, with D perhaps TRBD2 (5 bases). The CDR3 is made up of 13 amino acids. With 8 bases removed from V and 7 bases from J, the gap between germline ends came to 18 bases. CDR1 is MDHEN, CDR2 SYDVKM, per germline. The CDR3 reads CASVRETLVEQYF. CDR3 bases: TGTGCCAGCGTTCGGGAAACTTTGGTAGAGCAGTACTTC.

The V call is TRBV29-1, the J call TRBJ2-1; D unresolved. Germline values: CDR1 SQVTM, CDR2 ANQGSEA. V gave up 6 bases and J gave up 8 bases, with 20 bases separating them. The CDR3 has 14 amino acids. In DNA form, the CDR3 reads TGCAGCGTAGACGGAGACCCCTTTGTGGATGAGCAGTTCTTC. The encoded protein is CSVDGDPFVDEQFF.

The rearrangement links TRBV7-2 to TRBJ2-3; D call uncertain. CDR1 and CDR2 (germline): SGHTA, FQGNSA. CDR3 length equals 12 residues. Between the trimmed V and J ends, which lost 2 bases and 4 bases, there was a span of 4 bases. The CDR3 DNA is TGTGCCAGCAGCTTACCATCAGATACGCAGTATTTT. This codes for CASSLPSDTQYF.

The chain combines TRBV18 with TRBJ1-1; TRBD1 is a possible D gene (6 bases). The CDR3 consists of 14 residues. V was clipped by 5 bases and J by 7 bases, with 17 bases between them. Germline V lookup: CDR1 KGHSH, CDR2 LQKENI. Written as DNA, the CDR3 is TGTGCCAGCTCATTAACACAGGGTTCAAGTGAAGCTTTCTTT. This sequence encodes CASSLTQGSSEAFF.

The chain couples TRBV7-2 to TRBJ2-4; TRBD1 matches 11 bases. After removal of 4 bases from V and 8 bases from J, the junction contained 13 bases not matched to a gene. Germline-derived CDR1 and CDR2 are SGHTA and FQGNSA. CDR3 size: 17 residues. DNA of the CDR3: TGTGCCAGCAGCTCAGTGGGAGGACAGGGGGCGCCGGACATTCAGTACTTC. Translated: CASSSVGGQGAPDIQYF. Variable domain in full (rest from reference TRBV7-2 and TRBJ2-4): GAGVSQSPSNKVTEKGKDVELRCDPISGHTALYWYRQSLGQGLEFLIYFQGNSAPDKSGLPSDRFSAERTGGSVSTLTIQRTQQEDSAVYLCASSSVGGQGAPDIQYFGAGTRLSVL.

Notes on this clone: Different DNA sequences within this sample yield the same CDR3. CDR3: CASSTSGGNPYEQYF. CDR3 sequence (DNA): TGTGCCAGCAGTACTAGCGGGGGAAACCCCTACGAGCAGTACTTC. The chain couples TRBV6-1 to TRBJ2-7; 11 bases line up with TRBD2. This CDR3 contains 15 residues. With 5 bases clipped from V and 2 bases from J, the junction kept 5 bases outside the gene matches. Germline lookup yields CDR1 MNHNS and CDR2 SASEGT.

V and J are TRBV6-5 and TRBJ1-1; 8 positions match TRBD1. From germline, CDR1 is MNHEY and CDR2 SVGAGI. The CDR3 has 14 residues. J lost 5 bases, V lost 2 bases, and 4 bases had no gene match. CDR3 nucleotide sequence: TGTGCCAGCAGTTACGACAGGGGAGGGACTGAAGCTTTCTTT. This codes for CASSYDRGGTEAFF.

The chain has TRBV28 and TRBJ1-2; 7 positions match TRBD1. After removal of 6 bases from V and 2 bases from J, the junction contained 15 bases not matched to a gene. Germline CDR1 reads MDHEN; CDR2 reads SYDVKM. The CDR3 consists of 17 residues. The CDR3: CASSPDPLVGQNYGYTF. CDR3 bases: TGTGCCAGCAGCCCCGACCCTCTCGTGGGACAGAACTATGGCTACACCTTC.

The chain is built from TRBV28 and TRBJ2-7; 11 positions agree with TRBD1. Germline V gene lookup returns CDR1 MDHEN and CDR2 SYDVKM. This CDR3 is 15 amino acids long. V was clipped by 3 bases and J by 7 bases; unmatched bases: 8. CDR3 sequence reads: CASSFADRGLEEQYF. CDR3 DNA: TGTGCCAGCAGTTTTGCGGACAGGGGGCTGGAAGAGCAGTACTTC.

The chain couples TRBV7-3 to TRBJ1-2, with a tentative D call TRBD1 (5 bases). The length of the CDR3 is 15 residues. V lost 2 bases, J lost 5 bases, and 15 bases lay in between. Germline-derived CDR1 and CDR2 are SGHTA and FQGTGA. CDR3 sequence (DNA): TGTGCCAGCAGCTTACAGGGTGGGTCAACTTATGGCTACACCTTC. Its protein product is CASSLQGGSTYGYTF.

This clone was detected once. The V call is TRBV28, the J call TRBJ1-5; 10 nucleotides match TRBD1. The CDR3 runs 15 residues. The junction had 9 bases not matched to a gene; V was cut back by 6 bases and J by 7 bases. Per the germline V gene, CDR1 is MDHEN and CDR2 is SYDVKM. The CDR3 loop reads CASRQGDRGYQPQHF. In nucleotides, the CDR3 is TGTGCCAGCAGACAGGGGGACAGGGGTTACCAGCCCCAGCATTTT.

The rearrangement uses TRBV5-1 and TRBJ2-2; D possibly corresponds to TRBD1 (6 bases). The germline V and J ends were trimmed by 2 bases and 0 bases, with 11 bases remaining between them. There are 16 residues in the CDR3. The V gene's germline CDR1 is SGHRS and CDR2 YFSETQ. Here the CDR3 DNA reads TGCGCCAGCAGCTTTGACCGGACAGCGAACACCGGGGAGCTGTTTTTT. Translation gives CASSFDRTANTGELFF.

This chain uses TRBV28 with TRBJ2-2, with D unclear. This CDR3 has 12 amino acids. CDR1 and CDR2 (germline): MDHEN, SYDVKM. The ends were cut back, 6 bases at V and 6 bases at J, with 8 bases in the middle. CDR3 DNA sequence: TGTGCCAGCAGGGCGGTAGCCGGGGAGCTGTTTTTT. Its protein product is CASRAVAGELFF.

The chain joins TRBV30 to TRBJ1-5, with D unresolved. CDR1 GTSNPN and CDR2 SVGIG come from the germline V gene (reference sequence). The CDR3 is made up of 14 amino acids. V lost 5 bases and J 0 bases, leaving 11 bases between the germline ends. In DNA, the CDR3 is TGTGCCTGGGCTGAGGTCTATAGCAATCAGCCCCAGCATTTT. Translating gives CAWAEVYSNQPQHF.

The V gene is TRBV6-6, the J gene TRBJ2-4; 8 bases map to TRBD2. J was trimmed by 15 bases and V by 5 bases; bases with no gene match: 6. CDR3 length equals 11 residues. Per germline, CDR1 MNHNY and CDR2 SVGAGI (reference sequence). CDR3 sequence: CASSAGTRMYF. DNA of the CDR3: TGTGCCAGCAGTGCCGGGACTAGAATGTACTTC.

This sequence joins TRBV2 and TRBJ2-7; 10 positions match TRBD1. Germline CDR1 SNHLY, CDR2 FYNNEI. J lost 5 bases, V lost 2 bases, and 12 bases had no gene match. This CDR3 contains 17 residues. CDR3 in amino acids: CASSEFYSGQGINEQYF. CDR3 bases: TGTGCCAGCAGTGAATTTTATTCGGGACAGGGGATAAACGAGCAGTACTTC.

The chain joins TRBV21-1 to TRBJ2-1; no check of the table's D call, TRBD2, against the DNA was made. TRBV21-1 is described as a pseudogene. The CDR3 runs to 15 residues. The CDR3 DNA reads TGTGCCAGCAGCAAAGCGCTAGCGGGGGTTGATGAGCAGTTCTTC. It encodes CASSKALAGVDEQFF.

The V and J genes are TRBV18 and TRBJ1-5; 7 positions agree with TRBD1. The trim removed 2 bases at V and 6 bases at J, leaving 7 bases unmatched. From germline, CDR1 is KGHSH and CDR2 LQKENI. This CDR3 contains 15 residues. The CDR3 sequence: CASSPGRQGTQPQHF. The CDR3 coding sequence is TGTGCCAGCTCACCAGGCCGACAGGGCACTCAGCCCCAGCATTTT.

This clone was picked up a small number of times. The genes are TRBV29-1 and TRBJ1-1; possibly TRBD1 for D (5 bases). V lost 5 bases and J lost 0, with 10 bases in between. The CDR3 sequence is 13 residues long. Germline CDR1 and CDR2: SQVTM and ANQGSEA. Written as DNA, the CDR3 is TGCAGCGTTAGGGGATTGATGAACACTGAAGCTTTCTTT. Protein: CSVRGLMNTEAFF.

The chain employs TRBV9 and TRBJ2-2; 7 bases map to TRBD1. Germline loops: CDR1 SGDLS, CDR2 YYNGEE. J was trimmed by 5 bases and V by 3 bases; bases with no gene match: 7. The CDR3 extends over 15 amino acids. CDR3 nucleotides: TGTGCCAGCAGCGGGGACAGTCTTAAGACCGGGGAGCTGTTTTTT. It yields the protein CASSGDSLKTGELFF. Full variable domain (remainder filled in from reference TRBV9 and TRBJ2-2): DSGVTQTPKHLITATGQRVTLRCSPRSGDLSVYWYQQSLDQGLQFLIQYYNGEERAKGNILERFSAQQFPDLHSELNLSSLELGDSALYFCASSGDSLKTGELFFGEGSRLTVL.